The clone carrying this T cell receptor (beta chain) was detected only once. These data belong to a study of technical replicates of blood from a few donors. Only in-frame clones appear in the TCRdb table, and some are missing; sequencing was by immunoSEQ multiplex PCR. The data contain 55,000 to 60,000 clones, about 93% of them singletons. The origin of this receptor is a human donor in good health. Some clones in this sample may be carry-over from other donors' samples. Sequencing was done on a sample of PBMCs.

CDR3 in amino acids: CASSIDAGAHQPQHF. CDR3 DNA sequence: TGTGCCAGTAGTATAGACGCAGGGGCGCATCAGCCCCAGCATTTT. The chain uses TRBV19 and TRBJ1-5, with D possibly TRBD1 on 6 matching bases. CDR3 size: 15 residues. The V end lost 0 bases, the J end lost 5 bases, and 11 bases lay between the germline ends. Germline V gene lookup returns CDR1 LNHDA and CDR2 SQIVND (reference sequence).